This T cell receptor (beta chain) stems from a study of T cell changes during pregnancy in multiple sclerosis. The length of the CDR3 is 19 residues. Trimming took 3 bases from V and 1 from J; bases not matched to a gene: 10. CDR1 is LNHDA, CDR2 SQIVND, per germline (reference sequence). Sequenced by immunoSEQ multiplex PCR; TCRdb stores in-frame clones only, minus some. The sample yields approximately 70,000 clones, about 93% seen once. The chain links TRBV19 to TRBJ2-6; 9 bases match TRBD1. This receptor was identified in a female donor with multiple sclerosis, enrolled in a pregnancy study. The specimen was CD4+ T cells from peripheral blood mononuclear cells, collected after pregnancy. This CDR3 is CASSIRLGQGSSGANVLTF. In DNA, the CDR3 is TGTGCCAGTAGTATTCGTTTGGGACAGGGATCGTCTGGGGCCAACGTCCTGACTTTC.